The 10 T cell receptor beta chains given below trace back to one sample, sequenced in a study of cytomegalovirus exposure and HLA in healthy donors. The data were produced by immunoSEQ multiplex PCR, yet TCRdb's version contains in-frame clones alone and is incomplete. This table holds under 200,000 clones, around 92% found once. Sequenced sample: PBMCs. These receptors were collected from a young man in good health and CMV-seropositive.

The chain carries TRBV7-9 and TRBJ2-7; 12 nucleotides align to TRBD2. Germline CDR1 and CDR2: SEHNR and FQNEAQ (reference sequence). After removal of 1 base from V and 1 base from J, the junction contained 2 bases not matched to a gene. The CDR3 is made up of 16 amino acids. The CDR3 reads CASSLGLAGGSYEQYF. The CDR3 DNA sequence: TGTGCCAGCAGCTTAGGCCTAGCGGGGGGGTCCTACGAGCAGTACTTC.

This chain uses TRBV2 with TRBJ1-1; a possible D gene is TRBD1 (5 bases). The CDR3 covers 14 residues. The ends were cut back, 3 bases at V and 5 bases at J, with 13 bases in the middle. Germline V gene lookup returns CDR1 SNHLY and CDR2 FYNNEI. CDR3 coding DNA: TGTGCCAGCAGTGACAATCCAGGGTATACTGAAGCTTTCTTT. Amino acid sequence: CASSDNPGYTEAFF. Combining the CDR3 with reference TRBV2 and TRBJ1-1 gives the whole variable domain EPEVTQTPSHQVTQMGQEVILRCVPISNHLYFYWYRQILGQKVEFLVSFYNNEISEKSEIFDDQFSVERPDGSNFTLKIRSTKLEDSAMYFCASSDNPGYTEAFFGQGTRLTVV.

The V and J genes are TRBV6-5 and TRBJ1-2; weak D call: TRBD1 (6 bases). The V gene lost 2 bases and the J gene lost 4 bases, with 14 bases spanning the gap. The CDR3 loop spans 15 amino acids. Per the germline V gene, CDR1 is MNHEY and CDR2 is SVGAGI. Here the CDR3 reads CASSYRDRRTYGYTF. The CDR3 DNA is TGTGCCAGCAGTTACCGCGACAGGAGGACCTATGGCTACACCTTC.

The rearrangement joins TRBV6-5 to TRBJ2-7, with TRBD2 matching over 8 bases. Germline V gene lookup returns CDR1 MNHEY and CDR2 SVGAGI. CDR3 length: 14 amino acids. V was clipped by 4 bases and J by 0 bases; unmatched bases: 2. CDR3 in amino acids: CASSLSGSSYEQYF. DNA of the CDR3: TGTGCCAGCAGTTTAAGCGGGAGCTCCTACGAGCAGTACTTC.

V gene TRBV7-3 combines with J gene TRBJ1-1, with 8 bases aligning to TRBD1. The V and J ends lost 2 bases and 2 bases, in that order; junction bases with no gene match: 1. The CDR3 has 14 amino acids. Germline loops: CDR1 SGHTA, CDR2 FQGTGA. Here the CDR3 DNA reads TGTGCCAGCAGCTTACAGGGGGCAAACACTGAAGCTTTCTTT. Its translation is CASSLQGANTEAFF. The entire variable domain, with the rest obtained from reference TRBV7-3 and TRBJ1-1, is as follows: GAGVSQTPSNKVTEKGKYVELRCDPISGHTALYWYRQSLGQGPEFLIYFQGTGAADDSGLPNDRFFAVRPEGSVSTLKIQRTERGDSAVYLCASSLQGANTEAFFGQGTRLTVV.

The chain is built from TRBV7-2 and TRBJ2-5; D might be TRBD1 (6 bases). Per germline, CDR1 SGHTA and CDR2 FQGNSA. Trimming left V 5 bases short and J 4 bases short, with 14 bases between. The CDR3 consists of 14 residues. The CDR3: CASSRTGFLETQYF. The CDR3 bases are TGTGCCAGCAGCCGAACAGGGTTCCTAGAGACCCAGTACTTC.

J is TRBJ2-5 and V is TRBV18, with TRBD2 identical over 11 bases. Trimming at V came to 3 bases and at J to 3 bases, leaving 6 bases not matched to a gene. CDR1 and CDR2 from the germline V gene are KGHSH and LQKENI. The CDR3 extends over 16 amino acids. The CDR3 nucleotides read TGTGCCAGCTCACCGAACAGACTAGCGGGAAAAGAGACCCAGTACTTC. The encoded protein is CASSPNRLAGKETQYF.

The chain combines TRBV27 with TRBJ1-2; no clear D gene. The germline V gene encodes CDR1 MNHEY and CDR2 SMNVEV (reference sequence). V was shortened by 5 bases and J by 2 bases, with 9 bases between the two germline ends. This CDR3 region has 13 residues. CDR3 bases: TGTGCCAGCAGTCTACAGTGGAACTATGGCTACACCTTC. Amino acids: CASSLQWNYGYTF.

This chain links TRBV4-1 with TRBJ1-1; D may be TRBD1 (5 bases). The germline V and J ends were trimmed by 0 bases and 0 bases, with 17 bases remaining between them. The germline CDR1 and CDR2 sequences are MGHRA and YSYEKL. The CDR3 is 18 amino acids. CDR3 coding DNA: TGCGCCAGCAGCCAAGATCGGGGGTTTAGGAGGTTGAACACTGAAGCTTTCTTT. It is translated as CASSQDRGFRRLNTEAFF.

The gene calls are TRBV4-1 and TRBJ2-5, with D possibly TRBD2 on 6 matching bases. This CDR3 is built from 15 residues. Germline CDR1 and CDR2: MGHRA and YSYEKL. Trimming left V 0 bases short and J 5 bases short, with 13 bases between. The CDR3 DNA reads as TGCGCCAGCAGCCAAGATTTAACGGGAGCGGAGACCCAGTACTTC. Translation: CASSQDLTGAETQYF.